This T cell receptor (beta chain) was sequenced during a study of OX40 agonist ivuxolimab in advanced cancers. Study in general: Patients were treated with ivuxolimab, an agonistic anti-OX40 (CD134) antibody.

The study, taken as a whole, reports: Relative to CD4+ cells, CD8+ T cells on average had more expanded clones.

Details on this clone: Antigen specificity is unknown.

The assay was immunoSEQ multiplex PCR, and TCRdb's table has in-frame clones only and misses some. The sample has some 19,000 clones; around 87% are singletons. Here the sequenced sample was CD4+ or CD8+ T cells sorted from blood, taken in a trial of the OX40 agonist ivuxolimab. This TCR derives from an adult with an advanced solid tumor such as melanoma, head and neck, liver or kidney cancer.

In DNA, the CDR3 is TGTGCCAGCAGCCAAGTTGGGTGGGGACTAGGGGCGTATGGCTACACCTTC. Translating gives CASSQVGWGLGAYGYTF. The chain links TRBV14 to TRBJ1-2; perhaps TRBD1 as D (5 bases). CDR1 and CDR2 from the germline V gene are SGHDN and FVKESK. This CDR3 is 17 amino acids long. Trimming removed 1 base from V and 5 bases from J, with 20 bases in between.